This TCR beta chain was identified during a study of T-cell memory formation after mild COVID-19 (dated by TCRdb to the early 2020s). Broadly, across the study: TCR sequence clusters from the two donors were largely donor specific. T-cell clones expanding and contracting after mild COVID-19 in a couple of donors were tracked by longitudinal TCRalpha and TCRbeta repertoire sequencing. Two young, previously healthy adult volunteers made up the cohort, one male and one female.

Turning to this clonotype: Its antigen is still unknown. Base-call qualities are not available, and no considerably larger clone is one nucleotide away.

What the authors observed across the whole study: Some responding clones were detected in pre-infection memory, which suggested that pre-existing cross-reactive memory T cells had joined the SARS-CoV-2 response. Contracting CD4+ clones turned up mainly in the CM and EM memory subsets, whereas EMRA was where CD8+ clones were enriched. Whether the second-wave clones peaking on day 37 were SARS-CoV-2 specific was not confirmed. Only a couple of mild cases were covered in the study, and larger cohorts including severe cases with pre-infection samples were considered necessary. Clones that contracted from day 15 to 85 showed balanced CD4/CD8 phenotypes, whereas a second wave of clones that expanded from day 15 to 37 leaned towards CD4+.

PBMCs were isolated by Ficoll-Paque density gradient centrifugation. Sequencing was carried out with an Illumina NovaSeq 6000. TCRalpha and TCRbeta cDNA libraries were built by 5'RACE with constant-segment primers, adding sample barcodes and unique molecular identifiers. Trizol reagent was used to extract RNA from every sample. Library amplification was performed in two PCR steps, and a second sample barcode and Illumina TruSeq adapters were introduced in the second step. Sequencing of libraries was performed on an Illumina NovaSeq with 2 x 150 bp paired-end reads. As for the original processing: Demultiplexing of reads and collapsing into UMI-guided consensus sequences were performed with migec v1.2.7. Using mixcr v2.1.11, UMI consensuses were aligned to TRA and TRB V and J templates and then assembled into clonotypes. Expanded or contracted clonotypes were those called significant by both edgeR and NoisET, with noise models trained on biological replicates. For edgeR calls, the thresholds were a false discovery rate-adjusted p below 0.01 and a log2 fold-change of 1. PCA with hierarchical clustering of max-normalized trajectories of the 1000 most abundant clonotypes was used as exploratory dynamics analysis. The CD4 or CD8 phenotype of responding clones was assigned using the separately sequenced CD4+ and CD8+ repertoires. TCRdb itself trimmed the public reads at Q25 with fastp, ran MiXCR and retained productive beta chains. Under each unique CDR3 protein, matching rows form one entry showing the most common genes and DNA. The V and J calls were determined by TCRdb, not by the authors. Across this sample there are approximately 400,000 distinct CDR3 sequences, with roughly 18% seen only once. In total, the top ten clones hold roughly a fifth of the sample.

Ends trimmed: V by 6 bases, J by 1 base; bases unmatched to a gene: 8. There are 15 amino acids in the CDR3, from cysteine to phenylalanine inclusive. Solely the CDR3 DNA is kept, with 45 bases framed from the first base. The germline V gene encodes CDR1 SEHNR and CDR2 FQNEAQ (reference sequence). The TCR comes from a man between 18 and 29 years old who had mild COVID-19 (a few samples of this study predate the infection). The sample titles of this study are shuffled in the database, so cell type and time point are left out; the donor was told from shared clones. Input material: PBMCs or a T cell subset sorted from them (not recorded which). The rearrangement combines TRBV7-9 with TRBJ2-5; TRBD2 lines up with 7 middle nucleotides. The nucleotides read TGTGCCAGCAGTAAGCGGGGAGCCTTCCAAGAGACCCAGTACTTC. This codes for CASSKRGAFQETQYF. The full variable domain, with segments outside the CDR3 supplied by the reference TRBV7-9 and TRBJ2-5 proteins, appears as DTGVSQNPRHKITKRGQNVTFRCDPISEHNRLYWYRQTLGQGPEFLTYFQNEAQLEKSRLLSDRFSAERPKGSFSTLEIQRTEQGDSAMYLCASSKRGAFQETQYFGPGTRLLVL.